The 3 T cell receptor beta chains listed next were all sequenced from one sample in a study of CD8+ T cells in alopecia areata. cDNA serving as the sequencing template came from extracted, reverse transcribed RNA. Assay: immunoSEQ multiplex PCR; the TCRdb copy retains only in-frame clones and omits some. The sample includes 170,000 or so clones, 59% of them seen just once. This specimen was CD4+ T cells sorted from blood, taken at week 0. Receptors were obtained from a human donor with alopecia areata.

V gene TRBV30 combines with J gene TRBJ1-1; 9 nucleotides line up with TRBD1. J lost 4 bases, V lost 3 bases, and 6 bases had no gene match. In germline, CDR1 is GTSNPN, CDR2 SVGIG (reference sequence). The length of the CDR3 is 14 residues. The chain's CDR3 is CAWRHGQGSTEAFF. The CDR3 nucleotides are TGTGCCTGGAGGCATGGACAGGGGAGCACTGAAGCTTTCTTT.

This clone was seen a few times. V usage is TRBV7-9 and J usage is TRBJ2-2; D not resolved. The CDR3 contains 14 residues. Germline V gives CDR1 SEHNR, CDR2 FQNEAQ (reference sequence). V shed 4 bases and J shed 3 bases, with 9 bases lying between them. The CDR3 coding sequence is TGTGCCAGCAGCTCATCAGGTTACACCGGGGAGCTGTTTTTT. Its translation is CASSSSGYTGELFF.

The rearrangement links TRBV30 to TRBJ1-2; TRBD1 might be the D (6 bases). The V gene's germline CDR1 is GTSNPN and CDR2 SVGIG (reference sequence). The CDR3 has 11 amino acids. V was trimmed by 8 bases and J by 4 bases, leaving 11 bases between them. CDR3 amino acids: CATGQIYGYTF. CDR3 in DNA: TGTGCCACCGGACAGATCTATGGCTACACCTTC. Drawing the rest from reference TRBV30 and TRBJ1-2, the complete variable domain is SQTIHQWPATLVQPVGSPLSLECTVEGTSNPNLYWYRQAAGRGLQLLFYSVGIGQISSEVPQNLSASRPQDRQFILSSKKLLLSDSGFYLCATGQIYGYTFGSGTRLTVV.